This TCR beta chain was recorded in a study of breast tumors, draining lymph nodes, adjacent tissues (dated by TCRdb to about 2016). Context from the whole study: TCR beta repertoires were compared across tumor, adjacent nontumor tissue and axillary lymph nodes obtained from breast cancer patients. The study aimed to assess the relationships and possible T-cell exchange between tumor, surrounding tissue and draining lymph node repertoires in human breast cancer. The investigation overall reported the following: The data were judged consistent with most tumor T cells deriving from the lymph node and then expanding within tumor tissue. Tumor T-cell repertoires showed less diversity than lymph node repertoires and more diversity than nontumor tissue repertoires, and tumor T-cell repertoires showed preferential V and J gene usage. The similarity between tumor and nontumor tissue repertoires was significantly greater in luminal-like breast cancer than in basal-like breast cancer. The conclusion that tumor T cells originate in lymph nodes was presented as consistent with a hypothesis rather than as directly demonstrated.

CDR1 is given as SNHLY and CDR2 as FYNNEI, both from the germline V gene. Trimming costs V 3 bases and J 4 bases, and their ends lie 19 bases apart. The CDR3 numbers 16 residues from cysteine through phenylalanine. Here the CDR3 DNA is all that survives: 48 bases in frame from base 1. The adjacent samples were made up of nontumor breast tissue that surrounded the tumor. Sequencing took place on an Illumina HiSeq 2000. Multiplex PCR amplification was used to build the TCR beta chain libraries. High-throughput sequencing was used to analyze the amplified TCR beta chain products. TCRdb redid the processing of the public reads, applying fastp at Q25 and MiXCR, and retained in-frame beta chains. All rows with the same CDR3 protein become a single entry with the most common DNA and genes. The sample includes around 22,000 distinct CDR3 sequences, with about 64% observed a single time. The ten top clones hold over 15% of the sample.

Worth noting for this clonotype: The clone's antigen remains unknown. Base-call qualities are not available, and no considerably larger clone is one nucleotide away.

Sequencing used tumor-adjacent breast tissue. The V and J segments used are TRBV2 and TRBJ2-7; the D region may be TRBD1 or TRBD2, each matching 6 bases equally. This TCR was recovered from a female donor with breast cancer. Some clones in this sample may be carry-over from other donors' samples. At the DNA level, the sequence is TGTGCCAGCAGTGATAGGGGGACTCAAAAGGGGTACGAGCAGTACTTC. It translates to CASSDRGTQKGYEQYF.